This T cell receptor (beta chain) was sequenced during a study of PD-1 blockade in classical Hodgkin lymphoma. Regarding this clone: What it binds is unknown.

Measured with immunoSEQ multiplex PCR; TCRdb has only the in-frame clones, and not every one. The repertoire holds 75,000 to 100,000 clones, with roughly 81% as singletons. Findings and limits, study-wide: The authors excluded patients who started nivolumab under 1 year after ASCT. Only CD4+ TCR diversity, not CD8+, had risen significantly by C4D1.

Each of the patients experienced relapse following autologous stem cell transplantation, and their brentuximab vedotin exposure differed. Best responses fell into complete response, partial response or progressive disease. The specimen was peripheral blood mononuclear cells (PBMCs), collected before the second cycle of nivolumab. The sequence was collected from a human donor with classical Hodgkin lymphoma.

DNA for the CDR3: TGTGCCAGCAGCCCTCCAGGGGGCGGTGGGGCCAACGTCCTGACTTTC. Its protein is CASSPPGGGGANVLTF. This chain uses TRBV7-9 with TRBJ2-6; 8 bases align to TRBD1. The J segment lost 3 bases and the V segment lost 5 bases, leaving 6 bases of the junction unmatched. Per the germline V gene, CDR1 is SEHNR and CDR2 is FQNEAQ (reference sequence). The CDR3 has 16 residues.